The 22 T cell receptor beta chains below all came from one sample that was sequenced in a study of T-cell memory formation after mild COVID-19. TCRdb processed the 5' RACE reads anew with MiXCR; each CDR3 protein has one entry. The repertoire consists of about 400,000 distinct CDR3 sequences, with approximately 15% occurring once and the leading ten covering 20% to 25%. The sequenced material came from PBMCs or a T cell subset sorted from them (not recorded which). These receptors all stem from a man aged 18 to 29 who had mild COVID-19 (a few samples of this study predate the infection). Cell type and time point are not known.

This clonotype was counted at least ten times. This sequence joins TRBV5-1 and TRBJ2-1, with 11 bases aligning to TRBD2. V gave up 0 bases and J gave up 7 bases; unmatched junction bases: 3. CDR3 length: 15 residues. Per germline, CDR1 SGHRS and CDR2 YFSETQ. CDR3: CASSLVPSGGNEQFF. In DNA, the CDR3 is TGCGCCAGCAGCTTGGTTCCTAGCGGGGGGAATGAGCAGTTCTTC. The full variable domain, rest sourced from reference TRBV5-1 and TRBJ2-1, is KAGVTQTPRYLIKTRGQQVTLSCSPISGHRSVSWYQQTPGQGLQFLFEYFSETQRNKGNFPGRFSGRQFSNSRSEMNVSTLELGDSALYLCASSLVPSGGNEQFFGPGTRLTVL.

V gene TRBV7-2 combines with J gene TRBJ2-7, with a possible D match to TRBD2 (6 bases). With 1 base removed from V and 0 bases from J, the gap between germline ends came to 13 bases. This CDR3 is 16 amino acids long. The germline V gene encodes CDR1 SGHTA and CDR2 FQGNSA. CDR3: CASSLVAGPGSYEQYF. CDR3 nucleotide sequence: TGTGCCAGCAGCTTAGTTGCGGGGCCAGGCTCCTACGAGCAGTACTTC.

This clonotype came up a few times. V is TRBV12-3 or TRBV12-4 and J is TRBJ2-1; 13 nucleotides line up with TRBD2. V lost 7 bases, J lost 5 bases, and 5 bases stayed unmatched. CDR3 length equals 15 residues. This chain's CDR3 is CASTALAGGDNEQFF. In nucleotides, the CDR3 is TGTGCCAGCACCGCACTAGCGGGGGGGGACAATGAGCAGTTCTTC.

This chain links TRBV4-1 with TRBJ2-5; D is tentatively TRBD1 or TRBD2 (5 bases each). The germline V gene has CDR1 MGHRA and CDR2 YSYEKL. V was shortened by 0 bases and J by 2 bases, with 13 bases between the two germline ends. This CDR3 has 16 amino acids. The CDR3 region has the DNA TGCGCCAGCAGCCAAGAAGAAGGGACCGGGCAAGAGACCCAGTACTTC. The encoded protein is CASSQEEGTGQETQYF.

This clonotype has only a few counts. The chain combines TRBV5-5 with TRBJ1-2, with a weak D call TRBD1 (5 bases). V gave up 3 bases and J gave up 3 bases, with 18 bases separating them. CDR1 and CDR2 (germline): SGHKS, YYEKEE (reference sequence). CDR3 length: 16 amino acids. CDR3 in amino acids: CASSWTVGGSHYGYTF. The CDR3 DNA is TGTGCCAGCAGCTGGACGGTGGGGGGGAGCCACTATGGCTACACCTTC.

This clonotype has only a few counts. This chain joins TRBV20-1 and TRBJ1-2; possibly TRBD1 for D (5 bases). Germline V lookup: CDR1 DFQATT, CDR2 SNEGSKA (reference sequence). Trimming shortened V by 5 bases and J by 2 bases, and 12 bases separated the two germline ends. The CDR3 consists of 13 residues. The CDR3 spells CSAGSGTNYGYTF. The CDR3 DNA sequence: TGCAGTGCTGGATCCGGGACGAACTATGGCTACACCTTC.

This clonotype was detected many times. This chain connects TRBV7-2 to TRBJ1-3; D is ambiguous. Between the trimmed V and J ends, which lost 3 bases and 2 bases, there was a span of 11 bases. The CDR3 has 15 residues. Germline V gives CDR1 SGHTA, CDR2 FQGNSA. The chain's CDR3 is CASSFQFGAGNTIYF. The CDR3 DNA is TGTGCCAGCAGCTTCCAGTTTGGGGCTGGAAACACCATATATTTT.

This clonotype has only a few counts. The rearrangement uses TRBV6-5 and TRBJ1-2; D possibly corresponds to TRBD1 (6 bases). The ends were cut back, 6 bases at V and 3 bases at J, with 14 bases in the middle. CDR3 size: 14 residues. Germline V gene sequence: CDR1 MNHEY, CDR2 SVGAGI. The CDR3 bases are TGTGCCAGCAGGATTCGTGGGGGCCACTATGGCTACACCTTC. It translates to CASRIRGGHYGYTF.

This clonotype has only a few counts. The chain has TRBV7-3 and TRBJ1-6; no definite D call. Trimming cost V 2 bases and J 11 bases, with 7 bases left between them. This CDR3 spans 12 amino acids. Per germline, CDR1 SGHTA and CDR2 FQGTGA. This CDR3 is CASSLPGAPLHF. The CDR3 bases are TGTGCCAGCAGCTTACCCGGGGCACCCCTCCACTTT.

The table lists this clonotype with a few counts. This rearrangement joins TRBV7-2 to TRBJ1-2, with 9 bases aligning to TRBD1. Germline-derived CDR1 and CDR2 are SGHTA and FQGNSA. The CDR3 consists of 16 residues. V gave up 6 bases and J gave up 4 bases; unmatched junction bases: 12. CDR3 DNA: TGTGCCAGCAGTTCATTAACTACAGGGGGCGTCTATGGCTACACCTTC. Translated: CASSSLTTGGVYGYTF.

This clonotype has only a few counts. The rearrangement links TRBV3-1 to TRBJ2-1; 12 bases map to TRBD2. Germline V gene lookup returns CDR1 LGHDT and CDR2 YNNKEL (reference sequence). The CDR3 has 16 residues. Trimming removed 0 bases from V and 7 bases from J; junction bases left unmatched: 4. Here the CDR3 DNA reads TGTGCCAGCAGCCAAGATGCGACTAGCGGGGGTAATGAGCAGTTCTTC. It specifies CASSQDATSGGNEQFF.

V usage is TRBV7-2 and J usage is TRBJ1-1, with D perhaps matching TRBD1 (6 bases). The germline V gene encodes CDR1 SGHTA and CDR2 FQGNSA. V was pared by 6 bases and J by 0 bases, with 14 bases between. The CDR3 has 15 residues. This chain's CDR3 is CASRLKQGMNTEAFF. The CDR3 coding sequence is TGTGCCAGCAGATTAAAACAGGGTATGAACACTGAAGCTTTCTTT.

The chain is built from TRBV10-3 and TRBJ2-5; tentative D call: TRBD2 (7 bases). V was trimmed by 11 bases and J by 1 base, leaving 14 bases between them. Per germline, CDR1 ENHRY and CDR2 SYGVKD. This CDR3 comprises 13 residues. The CDR3 DNA is TGTGCCGGCCGACGGGGGGCCCAAGAGACCCAGTACTTC. Encoded protein: CAGRRGAQETQYF.

In this sample, this clonotype turned up a few times. The rearrangement links TRBV7-2 to TRBJ2-7, with 7 bases aligning to TRBD2. The CDR3 spans 13 residues. From germline, CDR1 is SGHTA and CDR2 FQGNSA. V shed 5 bases and J 0 bases; nucleotides not matched to a gene: 1. For the CDR3, the DNA is TGTGCCAGCAGCCGGGACTACTCCTACGAGCAGTACTTC. It codes for CASSRDYSYEQYF.

This chain links TRBV7-3 with TRBJ1-5, with D unclear. Germline-derived CDR1 and CDR2 are SGHTA and FQGTGA. With 2 bases removed from V and 6 bases from J, the gap between germline ends came to 8 bases. The CDR3 totals 13 residues. CDR3 sequence reads: CASSLDYGQPQHF. The CDR3 bases are TGTGCCAGCAGCTTAGACTATGGTCAGCCCCAGCATTTT.

This clonotype has just a few counts. J is TRBJ2-1 and V is TRBV4-2; the D gene could be TRBD1 or TRBD2 (6 bases each). The CDR3 loop spans 16 amino acids. The germline gives CDR1 LGHNA, CDR2 YNFKEQ. V was pared by 1 base and J by 4 bases, with 14 bases between. The CDR3 nucleotides are TGTGCCAGCAGCCAAGGCGACGGGGGCCATTACAATGAGCAGTTCTTC. The encoded protein is CASSQGDGGHYNEQFF.

This clonotype was seen a handful of times. V usage is TRBV5-1 and J usage is TRBJ1-2, with D tentatively TRBD1 (5 bases). V lost 0 bases and J lost 4, with 7 bases in between. CDR1 is SGHRS, CDR2 YFSETQ, per germline. This CDR3 has 13 residues. The DNA for the CDR3 is TGCGCCAGCAGCTTGGGGGACGGCTATGGCTACACCTTC. The encoded protein is CASSLGDGYGYTF.

The gene calls are TRBV28 and TRBJ2-2; D possibly corresponds to TRBD2 (5 bases). The CDR3 is 15 amino acids. V dropped 3 bases and J dropped 5 bases, with 13 bases sitting between them. CDR1 and CDR2 from the germline V gene are MDHEN and SYDVKM. CDR3 sequence (DNA): TGTGCCAGCAGTTTTAGGGCTAGCCGGACCGGGGAGCTGTTTTTT. It encodes CASSFRASRTGELFF.

This clonotype was recorded a few times. The chain carries TRBV11-2 and TRBJ2-3; either TRBD1 or TRBD2 may fit D (6 bases each). CDR1 is SGHAT and CDR2 is FQNNGV in the germline V gene. The CDR3 has 15 amino acids. V lost 5 bases, J lost 4 bases, and 16 bases lay in between. The CDR3 loop reads CASSPVGGTADTQYF. CDR3 nucleotide sequence: TGTGCCAGCAGCCCCGTAGGGGGGACGGCAGATACGCAGTATTTT.

A few counts support this clonotype. This sequence joins TRBV5-1 and TRBJ1-2; D call uncertain. The CDR3 loop spans 13 amino acids. Per the germline V gene, CDR1 is SGHRS and CDR2 is YFSETQ. Trimming took 8 bases from V and 8 from J, leaving 19 bases between them. CDR3 residues: CASQVDPSAGYTF. The CDR3, as DNA: TGCGCCAGTCAGGTGGACCCCTCCGCAGGCTACACCTTC.

The chain joins TRBV29-1 to TRBJ1-4; no clear D. The CDR3 runs to 14 residues. The germline CDR1 and CDR2 sequences are SQVTM and ANQGSEA. Trimming shortened V by 5 bases and J by 0 bases, and 10 bases separated the two germline ends. The CDR3 DNA is TGCAGCGTTAAACCGGCCCCAACTAATGAAAAACTGTTTTTT. Its translation is CSVKPAPTNEKLFF.

The rearrangement joins TRBV11-3 to TRBJ2-3, with D unresolved. The ends were cut back, 5 bases at V and 2 bases at J, with 11 bases in the middle. Per germline, CDR1 SGHNT and CDR2 YENEEA. This CDR3 has 14 amino acids. The CDR3 loop reads CASSPHSTTDTQYF. As DNA, the CDR3 is TGTGCCAGCAGCCCACACTCCACCACAGATACGCAGTATTTT.